This T cell receptor beta chain comes out of a study of T cell responses to AZD1222 COVID-19 vaccine. Only one count was recorded for this clone. The table came from immunoSEQ multiplex PCR; TCRdb's copy has only in-frame clones and leaves some out. The table has 100,000 to 150,000 clones, approximately 90% seen once. The CDR3 consists of 14 residues. Germline CDR1 and CDR2: SGHNT and YYREEE (reference sequence). Trimming cost V 4 bases and J 2 bases, with 12 bases left between them. The clonotype originates from an adult in good health. The sample was peripheral blood, taken on day 0 of AZD1222 vaccination. The chain recombines TRBV5-4 with TRBJ1-1; D gene ambiguous. CDR3 in amino acids: CASSPTGFNTEAFF. The CDR3 DNA reads TGTGCCAGCAGCCCAACGGGTTTTAACACTGAAGCTTTCTTT.